The entry that follows covers one T cell receptor (beta chain) sequence. Germline V gene lookup returns CDR1 SQVTM and CDR2 ANQGSEA. Trimming pared 5 bases from V and 9 bases from J, leaving 25 bases between. The CDR3 spans 16 residues. This sample was taken from a study of blood T cell repertoires in COVID-19. Method: immunoSEQ multiplex PCR; TCRdb's copy keeps in-frame clones and lacks some. This sample has hundreds of thousands of clones; 86% occur once, and the top ten carry 3.8%. The sequencing sample was made of PBMCs or T cells enriched from blood (not recorded which). The genes are TRBV29-1 and TRBJ2-2, with D perhaps matching TRBD1 (5 bases). This sequence was found in a middle-aged woman with acute COVID-19. DNA for the CDR3: TGCAGCGTTAGAGGTTGGACATTCGCCTTCTCCTGGGAGCTGTTTTTT. Its translation is CSVRGWTFAFSWELFF.